This is a list of T cell receptor beta chains from one sample in a study of blood T cell repertoires in COVID-19. Assay: immunoSEQ multiplex PCR; the TCRdb copy retains only in-frame clones and omits some. The sample has more than 95,000 clones, less than 90% seen once. Sequenced sample: peripheral blood. All receptors come from a man aged 50 to 59 with acute or convalescent COVID-19. Each CDR3 is given without its conserved first and last residue.

j_gene	v_gene	CDR3aa
TRBJ2-2	TRBV7-8	ASSSSALAGGPRGLTGELF
TRBJ2-3	TRBV7-9	ATNSLLAGVTDTQY
TRBJ2-5	TRBV9	ASSAYREQETQY
TRBJ2-5	TRBV25-1	ASSEPRAPQETQY
TRBJ2-3	TRBV30	AWSRLRTSGKTDTQY
TRBJ1-3	TRBV9	ASSYSGTVSGNTIY
TRBJ2-7	TRBV6-5	ASYERTGSY
TRBJ2-2	TRBV14	ASSHKLGAYTGELF
TRBJ2-2	TRBV7-8	ASSLWGLAGAGELF
TRBJ2-7	TRBV4-1	ASSQRTGTDEQY
TRBJ1-3	TRBV9	ASSVVDRVPFSGNTIY
TRBJ2-2	TRBV9	ASSPNPGGRNTGELF
TRBJ2-3	TRBV6-1	ASSGKGLTYTDTQY
TRBJ1-2	TRBV9	ASALDRSYT
TRBJ2-1	TRBV2	ASSELSFGAGGSYNEQF
TRBJ1-5	TRBV19	AARGSGQPQH
TRBJ1-5	TRBV7-8	ASSLEHSNQPQH
TRBJ2-3	TRBV6-5	ASSVPGTDTQY
TRBJ2-1	TRBV19	ASSTSRLAGGGNEQF
TRBJ2-1	TRBV7-9	ASSLASGGAFYEQF
TRBJ2-7	TRBV24-1	ATSDSTGAGRLEQY
TRBJ2-3	TRBV27	ASSFPGLAGVRDTQY
TRBJ2-1	TRBV30	AWRMGLAGIYNEQF